The TCR beta chain under discussion was sequenced for a study of glioma-infiltrating T cells after dendritic cell vaccination. Clones were sequenced by immunoSEQ multiplex PCR, and TCRdb holds only the in-frame ones, with some missing. The table has approximately 90,000 clones, approximately 87% seen once; the top ten hold 2.5% to 3%. There are 14 residues in the CDR3. Between the trimmed V and J ends, which lost 7 bases and 2 bases, there was a span of 12 bases. The germline CDR1 and CDR2 sequences are MNHEY and SMNVEV (reference sequence). This receptor was taken from a human donor with glioblastoma. The gene calls are TRBV27 and TRBJ1-5, with D possibly matching TRBD1 (6 bases). Source: blood, taken before dendritic cell vaccination. The CDR3 loop is CASTARGGNQPQHF. The CDR3 region has the DNA TGTGCCAGCACCGCCAGGGGAGGCAATCAGCCCCAGCATTTT.